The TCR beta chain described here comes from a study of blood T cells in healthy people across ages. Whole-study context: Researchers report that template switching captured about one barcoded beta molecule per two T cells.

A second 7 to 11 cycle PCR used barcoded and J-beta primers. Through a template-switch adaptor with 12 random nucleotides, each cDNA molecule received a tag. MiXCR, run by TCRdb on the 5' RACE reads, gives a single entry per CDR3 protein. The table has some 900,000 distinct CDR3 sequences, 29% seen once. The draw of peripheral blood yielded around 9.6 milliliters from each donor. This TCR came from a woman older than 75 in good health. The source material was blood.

This CDR3 reads CASSETDYQETQYF. The CDR3 DNA is TGTGCCAGCAGTGAGACTGATTACCAAGAGACCCAGTACTTC. This sequence joins TRBV27 and TRBJ2-5; D is undetermined. V was cut by 5 bases and J by 0 bases, with 10 bases left in between. The CDR3 contains 14 residues. Germline loops: CDR1 MNHEY, CDR2 SMNVEV (reference sequence).